Listed here are 27 T cell receptor beta chains from one sample, sequenced in a study of T cells after yellow fever vaccination. From the 5' RACE reads, TCRdb called clonotypes with MiXCR, one entry per CDR3 protein. The repertoire holds 300,000 to 350,000 distinct CDR3 sequences, with around 4.5% as singletons. Specimen: PBMCs, collected 15 days after the yellow fever booster vaccination. Receptors originate from a man between 18 and 29 years old who received the YFV17D yellow fever vaccine.

This clonotype came up many times. The chain links TRBV7-9 to TRBJ1-1, with a possible D match to TRBD1 (5 bases). This CDR3 has 16 amino acids. Germline V gene lookup returns CDR1 SEHNR and CDR2 FQNEAQ (reference sequence). As DNA, the CDR3 is TGTACAGGACGGGGACCCCGACGGGAGATGAACACTGAAGCTTTCTTT. Translating it yields CTGRGPRREMNTEAFF.

This clonotype was seen ten or more times. The rearrangement joins TRBV4-3 to TRBJ1-5; D perhaps matches TRBD1 (5 bases). The V and J ends lost 4 bases and 5 bases respectively, with 12 bases between them. The germline CDR1 and CDR2 sequences are LGHNA and YSLEER. The CDR3 spans 14 residues. CDR3: CASSPGLVDQPQHF. In DNA, the CDR3 is TGCGCCAGCAGCCCGGGACTTGTCGATCAGCCCCAGCATTTT.

This clonotype was seen repeatedly, ten times or more. The chain has TRBV18 and TRBJ1-1; no clear D. Looked up from germline, CDR1 is KGHSH and CDR2 is LQKENI. The CDR3 is 13 residues long. The germline V and J ends were trimmed by 3 bases and 8 bases, with 13 bases remaining between them. As DNA, the CDR3 is TGTGCCAGCTCACCGCCCGTGCGGAAAGAAGCTTTCTTT. This sequence encodes CASSPPVRKEAFF. The complete variable domain, with remaining parts taken from reference TRBV18 and TRBJ1-1, reads NAGVMQNPRHLVRRRGQEARLRCSPMKGHSHVYWYRQLPEEGLKFMVYLQKENIIDESGMPKERFSAEFPKEGPSILRIQQVVRGDSAAYFCASSPPVRKEAFFGQGTRLTVV.

The chain is built from TRBV7-4 and TRBJ1-5; no reliable D call. Trimming removed 2 bases at V and 0 bases at J, with 17 bases between. The CDR3 sequence is 18 residues long. Germline lookup yields CDR1 SGHVT and CDR2 SQSDAQ. CDR3 in DNA: TGTGCCAGCAGCTTACCTCCCCCGTTGGAGTATAGCAATCAGCCCCAGCATTTT. Protein: CASSLPPPLEYSNQPQHF.

The sample holds many counts of this clonotype. This rearrangement joins TRBV5-1 to TRBJ2-5; the D gene is possibly TRBD2 (6 bases). Germline V gene lookup returns CDR1 SGHRS and CDR2 YFSETQ. CDR3 length: 14 residues. Between the trimmed V and J ends, which lost 4 bases and 4 bases, there was a span of 14 bases. The CDR3 is CASSPGDWGETQYF. In nucleotides, the CDR3 is TGCGCCAGCAGCCCCGGGGACTGGGGAGAGACCCAGTACTTC. Variable domain in full (rest from reference TRBV5-1 and TRBJ2-5): KAGVTQTPRYLIKTRGQQVTLSCSPISGHRSVSWYQQTPGQGLQFLFEYFSETQRNKGNFPGRFSGRQFSNSRSEMNVSTLELGDSALYLCASSPGDWGETQYFGPGTRLLVL.

This clonotype has a count of ten or more. The V call is TRBV20-1, the J call TRBJ2-5, with 8 bases lining up with TRBD1. This CDR3 is built from 14 residues. The trim removed 6 bases at V and 1 base at J, leaving 7 bases unmatched. Germline V gene data show CDR1 as DFQATT and CDR2 as SNEGSKA (reference sequence). CDR3 sequence: CSATKGTGQETQYF. CDR3 sequence (DNA): TGCAGTGCGACCAAAGGGACAGGCCAAGAGACCCAGTACTTC.

The chain links TRBV10-3 to TRBJ1-5; 7 bases are shared with TRBD1. This CDR3 comprises 15 residues. Germline V gene sequence: CDR1 ENHRY, CDR2 SYGVKD. V trimming: 0 bases; J trimming: 9 bases; junction bases outside the gene matches: 8. DNA for the CDR3: TGTGCCATCAGTGAGTCCCCCCGGGACAGTGGGCCCCAGCATTTT. The encoded protein is CAISESPRDSGPQHF.

This clonotype was seen a handful of times. The chain is built from TRBV11-2 and TRBJ2-4, with D unclear. CDR1 is SGHAT and CDR2 is FQNNGV in the germline V gene. This CDR3 comprises 16 residues. V was pared by 5 bases and J by 0 bases, with 14 bases between. CDR3 sequence: CASSPLRRLAKNIQYF. The CDR3 region has the DNA TGTGCCAGCAGCCCCCTCCGGCGGCTAGCCAAAAACATTCAGTACTTC.

This clonotype was counted at least ten times. The V call is TRBV5-1, the J call TRBJ2-3; 8 nucleotides match TRBD1. Trimming cost V 4 bases and J 3 bases; bases outside gene matches: 7. Looked up from germline, CDR1 is SGHRS and CDR2 is YFSETQ. The CDR3 is made up of 15 amino acids. CDR3 bases: TGCGCCAGCAGCCTTCGGACAGGGCAAACAGATACGCAGTATTTT. Translated: CASSLRTGQTDTQYF. The complete variable domain, with remaining parts taken from reference TRBV5-1 and TRBJ2-3, reads KAGVTQTPRYLIKTRGQQVTLSCSPISGHRSVSWYQQTPGQGLQFLFEYFSETQRNKGNFPGRFSGRQFSNSRSEMNVSTLELGDSALYLCASSLRTGQTDTQYFGPGTRLTVL.

This clonotype was picked up many times. This chain joins TRBV7-2 and TRBJ2-5; no firm D call. Germline CDR1 and CDR2: SGHTA and FQGNSA. Deletions cut 1 base from V and 5 bases from J, with 14 bases between. The CDR3 runs to 15 residues. The CDR3 region has the DNA TGTGCCAGCAGCTTAGTGTCCCATTTACGCGAGACCCAGTACTTC. Its translation: CASSLVSHLRETQYF.

This clonotype was observed at least ten times. The chain uses TRBV7-2 and TRBJ1-2; D ambiguous. V was clipped by 4 bases and J by 5 bases, with 11 bases between them. The CDR3 loop spans 13 amino acids. Germline loops: CDR1 SGHTA, CDR2 FQGNSA. CDR3 loop: CASSYPNGYGYTF. The DNA of the CDR3 is TGTGCCAGCAGCTACCCCAACGGGTATGGCTACACCTTC.

This clonotype was observed a handful of times. V usage is TRBV4-2 and J usage is TRBJ2-1, with TRBD2 matching over 14 bases. The V gene's germline CDR1 is LGHNA and CDR2 YNFKEQ. J was trimmed by 7 bases and V by 1 base; bases with no gene match: 3. The CDR3 is 16 residues long. The CDR3 loop reads CASSQVGTSGGNEQFF. Here the CDR3 DNA reads TGTGCCAGCAGCCAAGTAGGGACTAGCGGGGGAAATGAGCAGTTCTTC.

DNA for the CDR3: TGTGCCAGCAGCTTCACTGCCGGGACTAGCGGGGGGGCGGCAGAGGGCACAGATACGCAGTATTTT. Translation gives CASSFTAGTSGGAAEGTDTQYF. J is TRBJ2-3 and V is TRBV7-6; 16 positions agree with TRBD2. Germline V gene sequence: CDR1 SGHVS, CDR2 FNYEAQ. The CDR3 has 22 amino acids. V lost 3 bases and J lost 1; bases outside the gene matches: 16.

This clonotype was found a few times. The chain couples TRBV5-1 to TRBJ2-3; 7 positions match TRBD2. The germline V gene encodes CDR1 SGHRS and CDR2 YFSETQ. This CDR3 contains 16 residues. After removal of 3 bases from V and 4 bases from J, the junction contained 11 bases not matched to a gene. The CDR3 loop reads CASSWEGTGRADTQYF. The CDR3 coding sequence is TGCGCCAGCAGCTGGGAGGGGACGGGAAGGGCAGATACGCAGTATTTT.

This clonotype was detected ten times or more. The J gene is TRBJ2-1, the V gene TRBV7-2; 9 bases map to TRBD2. This CDR3 region has 15 residues. V trimming: 5 bases; J trimming: 8 bases; junction bases outside the gene matches: 10. CDR1 is SGHTA and CDR2 is FQGNSA in the germline V gene. This CDR3 reads CASSPQAGGFDEQFF. The CDR3 DNA sequence: TGTGCCAGCAGCCCCCAAGCGGGGGGATTCGATGAGCAGTTCTTC.

This chain joins TRBV5-1 and TRBJ1-2, with D possibly TRBD1 on 5 matching bases. The germline V and J ends were trimmed by 0 bases and 10 bases, with 13 bases remaining between them. The germline CDR1 and CDR2 sequences are SGHRS and YFSETQ. The CDR3 loop spans 13 amino acids. As DNA, the CDR3 is TGCGCCAGCAGCTTGGCAGGGACCACCGTCTACACCTTC. Protein product: CASSLAGTTVYTF.

This clonotype was counted only a few times. This sequence joins TRBV7-2 and TRBJ2-5, with D possibly matching TRBD2 (6 bases). V lost 5 bases and J 1 base, leaving 8 bases between the germline ends. The length of the CDR3 is 13 residues. The germline V gene encodes CDR1 SGHTA and CDR2 FQGNSA. CDR3 sequence: CASSRGIQETQYF. The CDR3 bases are TGTGCCAGCAGCCGGGGGATCCAAGAGACCCAGTACTTC.

V usage is TRBV29-1 and J usage is TRBJ2-2; 7 nucleotides line up with TRBD2. Germline CDR1 and CDR2: SQVTM and ANQGSEA. The CDR3 spans 16 residues. The ends lost 3 bases at V and 0 bases at J; junction bases unmatched: 7. As DNA, the CDR3 is TGCAGCGTTGACAGTCGAGCGGGAACGAACACCGGGGAGCTGTTTTTT. Protein sequence: CSVDSRAGTNTGELFF.

Concerning this clonotype itself: This may come from a read error, since a much larger clone is one base off. The chain recombines TRBV7-9 with TRBJ1-1; D unclear. Germline assignment: CDR1 SEHNR and CDR2 FQNEAQ (reference sequence). The CDR3 consists of 12 residues. Trimming left V 3 bases short and J 3 bases short, with 5 bases between. This chain's CDR3 is CASSFADTEAFF. For the CDR3, the DNA is TGTGCCAGCAGCTTTGCGGACACTGAAGCTTTCTTT. The full variable domain, rest sourced from reference TRBV7-9 and TRBJ1-1, is DTGVSQNPRHKITKRGQNVTFRCDPISEHNRLYWYRQTLGQGPEFLTYFQNEAQLEKSRLLSDRFSAERPKGSFSTLEIQRTEQGDSAMYLCASSFADTEAFFGQGTRLTVV.

This chain joins TRBV7-8 and TRBJ2-7, with 7 bases identical to TRBD1. V dropped 4 bases and J dropped 2; count of bases not matched to a gene: 5. The germline V gene encodes CDR1 SGHVS and CDR2 FQNEAQ. The CDR3 is 14 residues long. The CDR3 region has the DNA TGTGCCAGCAGCTCATACAGGGGAACCTACGAGCAGTACGTC. Translated, it gives CASSSYRGTYEQYV.

This clonotype was detected many times. The rearrangement uses TRBV7-2 and TRBJ2-3, with TRBD2 matching over 9 bases. Germline V CDR1 and CDR2: SGHTA, FQGNSA. The CDR3 length is 15 residues. The V segment lost 5 bases and the J segment 3 bases; nucleotides outside the gene matches: 6. DNA for the CDR3: TGTGCCAGCAGCCTCCAGGCGGGGGGGACAGATACGCAGTATTTT. Translation gives CASSLQAGGTDTQYF.

This chain joins TRBV4-1 and TRBJ2-7; perhaps TRBD1 as D (7 bases). The CDR3 extends over 15 amino acids. Deletions cut 0 bases from V and 7 bases from J, with 16 bases between. Germline V gives CDR1 MGHRA, CDR2 YSYEKL. In nucleotides, the CDR3 is TGCGCCAGCAGCCAAGATGGAGGGGCAGGGGGGGAGCAGTACTTC. Translating it yields CASSQDGGAGGEQYF.

The chain combines TRBV20-1 with TRBJ1-6; D is perhaps TRBD1 (5 bases). The V end was cut by 0 bases, the J end by 8 bases, with 8 bases between. This CDR3 is 13 amino acids long. Germline CDR1 DFQATT, CDR2 SNEGSKA (reference sequence). The DNA for the CDR3 is TGCAGTGCTAGAGACGGGACCTATTCACCCCTCCACTTT. Translating it yields CSARDGTYSPLHF.

The chain couples TRBV29-1 to TRBJ1-5; D gene unclear. The CDR3 runs to 13 residues. The germline CDR1 and CDR2 sequences are SQVTM and ANQGSEA. The V gene lost 5 bases and the J gene lost 0 bases, with 8 bases spanning the gap. The CDR3 reads CSVRLNSNQPQHF. DNA for the CDR3: TGCAGCGTTAGGCTGAATAGCAATCAGCCCCAGCATTTT.

At least ten counts were recorded for this clonotype. The V call is TRBV20-1, the J call TRBJ1-6; possibly TRBD1 for D (6 bases). The ends were cut back, 7 bases at V and 2 bases at J, with 15 bases in the middle. The CDR3 consists of 15 residues. Germline V gene lookup returns CDR1 DFQATT and CDR2 SNEGSKA (reference sequence). This CDR3 reads CSVRRGFPYNSPLHF. DNA of the CDR3: TGCAGTGTTAGGAGGGGGTTCCCCTATAATTCACCCCTCCACTTT.

The table lists this clonotype with many counts. The CDR3 DNA reads TGTGCCAGCAGCGCCGGGACTCCCACAGATACGCAGTATTTT. As protein: CASSAGTPTDTQYF. The rearrangement uses TRBV9 and TRBJ2-3; D possibly corresponds to TRBD2 (6 bases). Germline V CDR1 and CDR2: SGDLS, YYNGEE. The CDR3 extends over 14 amino acids. Trimming cost V 3 bases and J 2 bases, with 10 bases left between them.

This chain connects TRBV7-9 to TRBJ2-7; 8 bases agree with TRBD1. V trimming: 6 bases; J trimming: 6 bases; junction bases outside the gene matches: 16. Per germline, CDR1 SEHNR and CDR2 FQNEAQ (reference sequence). This CDR3 comprises 16 residues. Written as DNA, the CDR3 is TGTGCCAGCAGACAACACCCCCCACAGGGGGGTGGCGAGCAGTACTTC. Translated, it gives CASRQHPPQGGGEQYF.